The entry that follows covers one T cell receptor (beta chain) sequence. Which antigen it targets is not known. Base qualities are not recorded, but no much larger clone differs from it by a single base. This record belongs to a study of breast tumors, draining lymph nodes, adjacent tissues (dated by TCRdb to between 2015 and 2016). Describing the broader study: TCR beta repertoires were compared across tumor, adjacent nontumor tissue and axillary lymph nodes obtained from breast cancer patients. In human breast cancer, the study set out to assess how tumor, surrounding tissue and draining lymph node repertoires relate to one another and whether T cells might be exchanged between them. The study at large found these results: The data were judged consistent with most tumor T cells deriving from the lymph node and then expanding within tumor tissue. The conclusion that tumor T cells originate in lymph nodes was presented as consistent with a hypothesis rather than as directly demonstrated. Tumor T-cell repertoires showed less diversity than lymph node repertoires and more diversity than nontumor tissue repertoires, and tumor T-cell repertoires showed preferential V and J gene usage. In luminal-like breast cancer, tumor and nontumor tissue repertoires resembled each other significantly more than in basal-like breast cancer.

The sequencer was an Illumina HiSeq 2000. TCR beta chain libraries were generated through multiplex PCR amplification. High-throughput sequencing was used to analyze the amplified TCR beta chain products. The public reads were run again by TCRdb, first through fastp at Q25 and then through MiXCR, and only productive beta chains were kept. CDR3 protein sequences are deduplicated, and each keeps its most common genes and DNA. The sample table lists 30,000 to 35,000 distinct CDR3 sequences, approximately 63% of them with a count of one. The ten largest account for 15% to 20% of the sample. The sequenced material came from breast tumor tissue. The clonotype comes from a female donor with breast cancer. Some clones in this sample may be carry-over from other donors' samples.

Here the CDR3 is given as CASTANYEQYF. The DNA reads as follows: TGTGCCAGCACCGCTAACTACGAGCAGTACTTC. The chain employs TRBV7-8 and TRBJ2-7; no D segment can be confidently identified. Sequences SGHVS (CDR1) and FQNEAQ (CDR2) are obtained from the germline V gene. The trim is 7 bases for V and 3 bases for J, with a gap of 7 bases between the germline ends. From the cysteine up to the phenylalanine, the CDR3 has a length of 11 residues. The only DNA kept is the CDR3, 33 bases in frame from the first base.